The TCR beta chain under discussion was sequenced for a study of blood T cell dynamics during melanoma immunotherapy. Libraries were prepared by immunoSEQ multiplex PCR; TCRdb keeps only in-frame clonotypes and omits some of them. Of about 12,000 clones in the sample, about 93% were seen once. Time point described: week 3, after first cycle of checkpoint inhibitor. The CDR3 is 14 residues long. Per germline, CDR1 SGHTA and CDR2 FQGNSA. Trimming took 1 base from V and 5 from J, leaving 9 bases between them. The chain carries TRBV7-2 and TRBJ2-1; D unclear. This receptor was taken from a human donor with melanoma. Sequencing was performed on effector memory CD8+ T cells from blood, taken from a patient treated with checkpoint blockade. CDR3 loop: CASSLDFTNNEQFF. In nucleotides, the CDR3 is TGTGCCAGCAGCTTAGATTTCACAAACAATGAGCAGTTCTTC. The full variable domain, rest sourced from reference TRBV7-2 and TRBJ2-1, is GAGVSQSPSNKVTEKGKDVELRCDPISGHTALYWYRQSLGQGLEFLIYFQGNSAPDKSGLPSDRFSAERTGGSVSTLTIQRTQQEDSAVYLCASSLDFTNNEQFFGPGTRLTVL.